A single T cell receptor beta chain is shown here with its context. This entry comes from a study of T cell changes during pregnancy in multiple sclerosis. In germline, CDR1 is SGHTA, CDR2 FQGNSA. This CDR3 region has 16 residues. Trimming removed 0 bases at V and 4 bases at J, with 14 bases between. The repertoire was sequenced with immunoSEQ multiplex PCR; TCRdb's copy has only in-frame clones and lacks some. The table has about 59,000 clones, about 94% seen once; the top ten hold about 2.6%. Sequenced material: CD8+ T cells from peripheral blood mononuclear cells, taken after pregnancy. The gene calls are TRBV7-2 and TRBJ2-3; a possible D gene is TRBD1 (6 bases). The sequence came from a female donor with multiple sclerosis, enrolled in a pregnancy study. Written as DNA, the CDR3 is TGTGCCAGCAGCTTAGCGGTTACAGGGTGGTCAGATACGCAGTATTTT. As protein: CASSLAVTGWSDTQYF.